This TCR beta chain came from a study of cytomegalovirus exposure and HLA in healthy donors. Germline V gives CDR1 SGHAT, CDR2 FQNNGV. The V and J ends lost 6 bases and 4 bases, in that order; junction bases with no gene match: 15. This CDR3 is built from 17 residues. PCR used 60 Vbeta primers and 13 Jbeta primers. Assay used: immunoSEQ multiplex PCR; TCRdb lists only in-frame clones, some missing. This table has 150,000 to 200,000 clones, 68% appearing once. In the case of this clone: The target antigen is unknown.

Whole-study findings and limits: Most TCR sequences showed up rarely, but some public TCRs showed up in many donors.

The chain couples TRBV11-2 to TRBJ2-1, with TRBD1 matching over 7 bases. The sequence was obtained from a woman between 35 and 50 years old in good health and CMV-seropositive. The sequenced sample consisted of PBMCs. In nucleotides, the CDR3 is TGTGCCAGCAGGTTATCGACCGCCAGGGGGATATACAATGAGCAGTTCTTC. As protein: CASRLSTARGIYNEQFF. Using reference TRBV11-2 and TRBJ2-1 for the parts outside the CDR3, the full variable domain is EAGVAQSPRYKIIEKRQSVAFWCNPISGHATLYWYQQILGQGPKLLIQFQNNGVVDDSQLPKDRFSAERLKGVDSTLKIQPAKLEDSAVYLCASRLSTARGIYNEQFFGPGTRLTVL.